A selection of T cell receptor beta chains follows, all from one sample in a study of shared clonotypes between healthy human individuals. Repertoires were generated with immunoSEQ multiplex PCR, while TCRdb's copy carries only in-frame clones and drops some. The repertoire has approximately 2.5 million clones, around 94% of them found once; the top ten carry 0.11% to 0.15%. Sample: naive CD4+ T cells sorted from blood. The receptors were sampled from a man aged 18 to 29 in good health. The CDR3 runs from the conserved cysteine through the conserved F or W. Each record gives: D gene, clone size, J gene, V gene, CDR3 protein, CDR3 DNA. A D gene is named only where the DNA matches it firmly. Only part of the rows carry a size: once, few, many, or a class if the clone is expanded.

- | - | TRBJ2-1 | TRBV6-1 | CASQSIGFHEQFF | TGTGCCAGCCAGAGTATCGGGTTCCATGAGCAGTTCTTC
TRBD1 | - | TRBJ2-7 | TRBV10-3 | CAISESIQGAWGEQYF | TGTGCCATCAGTGAGTCGATCCAGGGGGCCTGGGGCGAGCAGTACTTC
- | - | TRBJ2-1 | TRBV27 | CASAGPNENEQFF | TGTGCCAGTGCTGGACCTAACGAAAATGAGCAGTTCTTC
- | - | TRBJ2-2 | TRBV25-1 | CASSDMGYGELFF | TGTGCCAGCAGTGATATGGGGTACGGGGAGCTGTTTTTT
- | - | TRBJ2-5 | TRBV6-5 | CASSYSGTGETQYF | TGTGCCAGCAGTTACTCCGGAACAGGAGAGACCCAGTACTTC
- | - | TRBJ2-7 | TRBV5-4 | CASSLDSLKTYEQYF | TGTGCCAGCAGCTTGGATTCACTCAAAACCTACGAGCAGTACTTC
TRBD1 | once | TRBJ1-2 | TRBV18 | CASSPGQGKSFYGYTF | TGTGCCAGCTCACCGGGACAGGGCAAGAGTTTCTATGGCTACACCTTC
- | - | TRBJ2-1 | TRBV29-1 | CSVEEAPSGNEQFF | TGCAGCGTTGAAGAGGCACCGTCAGGCAATGAGCAGTTCTTC
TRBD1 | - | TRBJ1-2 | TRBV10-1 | CASSRDRVDGYTF | TGCGCCAGCAGCCGCGACAGGGTGGACGGCTACACCTTC
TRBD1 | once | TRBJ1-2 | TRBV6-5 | CASSYSSRGPLGYTF | TGTGCCAGCAGTTACTCGAGCAGGGGGCCCCTTGGCTACACCTTC
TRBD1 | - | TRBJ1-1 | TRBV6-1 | CASRDHGQGVASAFF | TGTGCCAGCAGAGACCATGGACAGGGTGTCGCTTCGGCTTTCTTT